This record looks at one TCR beta chain sequence and its context. Here immunoSEQ multiplex PCR was the method, and the copy in TCRdb shows in-frame clones only, minus some. This table holds approximately 100,000 clones, 80% to 95% found once. The sample comes from a study of T cell changes during pregnancy in multiple sclerosis. There are 15 residues in the CDR3. Germline CDR1 SGHKS, CDR2 YYEKEE (reference sequence). Trimming pared 4 bases from V and 5 bases from J, leaving 16 bases between. V gene TRBV5-5 combines with J gene TRBJ1-5; D gene unclear. Material: peripheral blood, obtained after pregnancy. The TCR sequence derives from a female donor with multiple sclerosis, enrolled in a pregnancy study. This CDR3 is CASSTGGQPYQPQHF. DNA of the CDR3: TGTGCCAGCAGCACCGGCGGCCAGCCTTATCAGCCCCAGCATTTT.